Below are 11 T cell receptor beta chains sequenced from a single sample in a study of technical replicates of blood from a handful of donors. Data came from immunoSEQ multiplex PCR; TCRdb stores just in-frame clones and leaves some out. This sample has approximately 50,000 clones, with 85% to 90% found just once. Sequenced sample: PBMCs. The source of these receptors is a human donor in good health. Some clones in this sample may be carry-over from other donors' samples.

The chain uses TRBV13 and TRBJ2-2; D is possibly TRBD2 (6 bases). This CDR3 has 15 amino acids. Trimming took off 5 bases at V and 2 bases at J, with 12 bases between the two ends. From germline, CDR1 is PRHDT and CDR2 FYEKMQ (reference sequence). The CDR3 region has the DNA TGTGCCAGCAGCACGGGACTGGAAAACACCGGGGAGCTGTTTTTT. Translation: CASSTGLENTGELFF.

The chain recombines TRBV19 with TRBJ1-4; D is possibly TRBD1 (5 bases). The CDR3 runs to 14 residues. The V gene's germline CDR1 is LNHDA and CDR2 SQIVND (reference sequence). The V and J ends lost 10 bases and 0 bases respectively, with 12 bases between them. The CDR3: CATTGGSTNEKLFF. The CDR3 nucleotides are TGTGCCACAACAGGCGGATCAACTAATGAAAAACTGTTTTTT.

The chain employs TRBV6-5 and TRBJ2-5; D unclear. CDR3 length equals 11 residues. Deletions cut 4 bases from V and 5 bases from J, with 5 bases between. In germline, CDR1 is MNHEY, CDR2 SVGAGI. The CDR3 bases are TGTGCCAGCAGTTCTTATGAGACCCAGTACTTC. As protein: CASSSYETQYF.

The CDR3 is CASSPGQGANYGYTF. CDR3 nucleotides: TGTGCCAGCAGCCCTGGACAGGGAGCCAACTATGGCTACACCTTC. This chain uses TRBV5-8 with TRBJ1-2; 8 bases map to TRBD1. Looked up from germline, CDR1 is SGHTS and CDR2 is YDEGEE. Losses at the gene ends were 4 bases for V and 2 bases for J; bases not matched to a gene: 7. The CDR3 consists of 15 residues.

J is TRBJ1-1 and V is TRBV29-1; 7 bases fit TRBD1. This CDR3 is 15 amino acids long. Germline CDR1 and CDR2: SQVTM and ANQGSEA. V was clipped by 5 bases and J by 3 bases; unmatched bases: 12. The CDR3 coding sequence is TGCAGCGTTTTGCCCCAGACAGGGAAAGACACTGAAGCTTTCTTT. Amino acids: CSVLPQTGKDTEAFF.

This chain joins TRBV7-9 and TRBJ1-4, with D perhaps matching TRBD1 (6 bases). Trimming shortened V by 4 bases and J by 5 bases, and 14 bases separated the two germline ends. Germline CDR1 and CDR2: SEHNR and FQNEAQ (reference sequence). The length of the CDR3 is 15 residues. For the CDR3, the DNA is TGTGCCAGCAGCTCAGTAGGGGGATTAAATGAAAAACTGTTTTTT. It encodes CASSSVGGLNEKLFF.

This chain links TRBV10-2 with TRBJ2-7, with 9 positions matching TRBD2. The CDR3 totals 15 residues. With 2 bases clipped from V and 0 bases from J, the junction kept 2 bases outside the gene matches. Germline V gene data show CDR1 as WSHSY and CDR2 as SAAADI. The CDR3 nucleotides are TGCGCCAGCAGTGAGCCTAGCGGGAACTCCTACGAGCAGTACTTC. Translated, it gives CASSEPSGNSYEQYF.

This clone was counted many times. The chain recombines TRBV6-4 with TRBJ2-1, with D tentatively TRBD1 (8 bases). Germline V gene sequence: CDR1 MRHNA, CDR2 SNTAGT. Trimming took off 4 bases at V and 9 bases at J, with 19 bases between the two ends. The CDR3 has 15 residues. The CDR3 loop is CASSGGQGGGSEQFF. The CDR3 DNA is TGTGCCAGCAGTGGAGGACAGGGAGGGGGCAGTGAGCAGTTCTTC.

The rearrangement links TRBV5-6 to TRBJ2-7, with D maybe TRBD1 (5 bases). Trimming left V 0 bases short and J 1 base short, with 14 bases between. Germline V gene sequence: CDR1 SGHDT, CDR2 YYEEEE. The CDR3 sequence is 16 residues long. The CDR3 protein is CASSLEGSGISYEQYF. CDR3 nucleotide sequence: TGTGCCAGCAGCTTGGAAGGGTCAGGGATATCCTACGAGCAGTACTTC.

This chain joins TRBV5-1 and TRBJ2-2; 9 bases fit TRBD1. Germline trimming cut 4 bases from V and 1 base from J; bases unmatched to any gene: 5. The CDR3 is 16 residues long. Germline CDR1 SGHRS, CDR2 YFSETQ. The CDR3 nucleotides read TGCGCCAGCAGCCTAGGGGGACAGGGGAACACCGGGGAGCTGTTTTTT. Translating gives CASSLGGQGNTGELFF.

V usage is TRBV7-9 and J usage is TRBJ1-1; TRBD1 agrees at 9 bases. Germline V gene lookup returns CDR1 SEHNR and CDR2 FQNEAQ (reference sequence). The CDR3 totals 15 residues. The V segment lost 5 bases and the J segment 3 bases; nucleotides outside the gene matches: 7. The DNA of the CDR3 is TGTGCCAGCAGCCCCCTCAGGGACAGGGACACTGAAGCTTTCTTT. Translated, it gives CASSPLRDRDTEAFF.